This is a list of T cell receptor beta chains from one sample in a study of cytotoxic CD8 clonotypes in ibrutinib-treated CLL. The repertoire was sequenced with immunoSEQ multiplex PCR; TCRdb's copy has only in-frame clones and lacks some. The profile shows about 270,000 clones, approximately 79% of them singletons. Sequencing used PBMCs, obtained at disease progression, from a patient treated with ibrutinib. These receptors all stem from a human donor with chronic lymphocytic leukemia. Both conserved end residues are part of each CDR3. Fields, in order: V gene, CDR3 length, clone size, J gene, D gene, CDR3 DNA, CDR3 protein. D genes are given only for firm matches. Size is stated for part of the rows, as once, few or many counts, or as a class when the clone is expanded.

TRBV28	16	-	TRBJ2-3	TRBD2	TGTGCCAGCAGTGCGAGGGACTACCTTAGCACAGATACGCAGTATTTT	CASSARDYLSTDTQYF
TRBV5-6	17	-	TRBJ2-7	-	TGTGCCAGCAGCAAACAGAGATGGACGGGGAGCTCCTACGAGCAGTACTTC	CASSKQRWTGSSYEQYF
TRBV4-3	16	-	TRBJ2-1	TRBD1	TGCGCCAGCAGCCAATACGGGACAGTAGCCTACAATGAGCAGTTCTTC	CASSQYGTVAYNEQFF
TRBV29-1	16	-	TRBJ2-1	TRBD2	TGCAGCGTTGTTGTCGGGACTAGCGGGATAAGGGCTGAGCAGTTCTTC	CSVVVGTSGIRAEQFF
TRBV6-1	14	-	TRBJ2-7	TRBD1	TGTGCCAGCAGTGCCGGACAGGGTTGGTACGAGCAGTACTTC	CASSAGQGWYEQYF
TRBV19	15	-	TRBJ2-3	TRBD1	TGTGCCAGTAGTATTCGAGGACAGGGGTCAGATACGCAGTATTTT	CASSIRGQGSDTQYF
TRBV18	15	-	TRBJ2-5	-	TGTGCCAGCTCACCACCTGCCACCTTCCAAGAGACCCAGTACTTC	CASSPPATFQETQYF
TRBV5-1	18	few	TRBJ2-5	TRBD2	TGCGCCAGCAGCTTTGACATGGTAACTAGCGGGGGCGAAGAGACCCAGTACTTC	CASSFDMVTSGGEETQYF
TRBV28	16	-	TRBJ2-5	-	TGTGCCAGCAGTTTATCCACAGGGGCCCGGGGGGAGACCCAGTACTTC	CASSLSTGARGETQYF
TRBV19	13	-	TRBJ2-5	-	TGTGCCAGTAGTGTACAGGGTTTTGAGACCCAGTACTTC	CASSVQGFETQYF
TRBV19	14	-	TRBJ2-2	-	TGTGCCAGTAGTATTTTGACGAACACCGGGGAGCTGTTTTTT	CASSILTNTGELFF
TRBV19	14	-	TRBJ2-1	-	TGTGCCAGTAACGGTGGGAGTCCCTACAATGAGCAGTTCTTC	CASNGGSPYNEQFF
TRBV2	15	once	TRBJ2-2	TRBD2	TGTGCCAGCAGTGCCAGCGGGGGGTATAACGGGGAGCTGTTTTTT	CASSASGGYNGELFF
TRBV7-9	14	few	TRBJ2-7	TRBD1	TGTGCCAGCAGCCATACTGGACAGGGGGCCGAGCAGTACTTC	CASSHTGQGAEQYF
TRBV2	14	-	TRBJ2-7	TRBD1	TGTGCCAGCAGCCTCGACAGGGGGAAGGACGAGCAGTACTTC	CASSLDRGKDEQYF
TRBV29-1	12	-	TRBJ2-3	-	TGCAGCGTTGAAGATTCTCGAGATACGCAGTATTTT	CSVEDSRDTQYF
TRBV4-3	15	few	TRBJ2-7	-	TGCGCCAGCAGCCACCTCGTGGCAGGGCCCTACGAGCAGTACTTC	CASSHLVAGPYEQYF
TRBV6-6	12	-	TRBJ1-1	TRBD1	TGTGCCAGCGGACAGGGTCACACTGAAGCTTTCTTT	CASGQGHTEAFF
TRBV11-2	14	-	TRBJ1-5	-	TGTGCCAGCAGCGCGGAGGGGCGCAATCAGCCCCAGCATTTT	CASSAEGRNQPQHF
TRBV7-3	14	few	TRBJ1-2	-	TGTGCCAGCAGCCAAGGACAGAGCAACTATGGCTACACCTTC	CASSQGQSNYGYTF
TRBV6-5	15	-	TRBJ2-6	-	TGTGCCAGCAGTCCCCGATACTCTGGGGCCAACGTCCTGACTTTC	CASSPRYSGANVLTF
TRBV28	9	-	TRBJ1-5	-	TGTGCCAGCAGTCGGCCCCAGCATTTT	CASSRPQHF
TRBV28	16	-	TRBJ1-4	TRBD1	TGTGCCAGCAGTTTACCCCTCTGGACAGGGGAAGAAAAACTGTTTTTT	CASSLPLWTGEEKLFF
TRBV29-1	15	-	TRBJ2-3	TRBD2	TGCAGCGTTGAAGGGGGACTAGCGGGGTCGGATACGCAGTATTTT	CSVEGGLAGSDTQYF
TRBV7-7	15	-	TRBJ2-7	TRBD1	TGTGCCAGCAGCCCCTGGACAGGCAGCTCCTACGAGCAGTACTTC	CASSPWTGSSYEQYF
TRBV5-4	13	-	TRBJ2-5	-	TGTGCCAGCAGCCCCCCTCAAGGGGAGACCCAGTACTTC	CASSPPQGETQYF
TRBV29-1	18	-	TRBJ2-5	-	TGCAGCGTTGAAGAAAGGGAGGAGTCCAGGGCCGGGAAAGAGACCCAGTACTTC	CSVEEREESRAGKETQYF
TRBV7-9	18	-	TRBJ1-4	-	TGTGCCAGCAGCTCGTCGGGTGGGACGGTCACGACTAATGAAAAACTGTTTTTT	CASSSSGGTVTTNEKLFF
TRBV9	16	once	TRBJ2-3	TRBD2	TGTGCCAGCAGCCCCGGGTTAGCGGGAGTGGCAGATACGCAGTATTTT	CASSPGLAGVADTQYF
TRBV15	16	-	TRBJ1-1	TRBD1	TGTGCCACCAGCAGGCTTCCCCGCGACAGGGTTGCTGAAGCTTTCTTT	CATSRLPRDRVAEAFF
TRBV5-1	19	-	TRBJ1-3	TRBD1	TGCGCCAGCAGCTCCGGGCGGACAGGGACATTTCGCTCTGGAAACACCATATATTTT	CASSSGRTGTFRSGNTIYF
TRBV7-2	12	-	TRBJ2-7	TRBD2	TGTGCCAGCAGCCTGGGACTAGCGGGGCAGTACTTC	CASSLGLAGQYF
TRBV6-5	13	-	TRBJ2-7	-	TGTGCCAGCAGTTACTACAGGGAATACGAGCAGTACTTC	CASSYYREYEQYF
TRBV7-2	14	-	TRBJ1-1	-	TGTGCCAGCAGCTGGGGACATCTGAACACTGAAGCTTTCTTT	CASSWGHLNTEAFF
TRBV25-1	14	-	TRBJ1-1	TRBD1	TGTGCCAGAGCCCGTACAGGGGGCGACGCTGAAGCTTTCTTT	CARARTGGDAEAFF
TRBV5-1	14	once	TRBJ2-5	-	TGCGCCAGCAGCTTGGCCGCTCTCCAAGAGACCCAGTACTTC	CASSLAALQETQYF
TRBV7-8	13	-	TRBJ2-4	-	TGTGCCAGCTTGGGCGGAGCCAAAAACATTCAGTACTTC	CASLGGAKNIQYF
TRBV7-9	13	-	TRBJ1-2	-	TGTGCCAGCAGCTCCGACGGACTCTATGGCTACACCTTC	CASSSDGLYGYTF
TRBV9	14	-	TRBJ1-2	-	TGTGCCAGCAGCGTAGGTGGGGTAGGGTATGGCTACACCTTC	CASSVGGVGYGYTF
TRBV6-5	15	-	TRBJ1-3	TRBD1	TGTGCCAGCAGCCGTGGGGGGACAGTTGGAAACACCATATATTTT	CASSRGGTVGNTIYF
TRBV14	13	-	TRBJ2-1	-	TGTGCCAGCAGCCTCGAACTCTACAATGAGCAGTTCTTC	CASSLELYNEQFF
TRBV7-9	14	-	TRBJ2-4	-	TGTGCCAGCAGCCCCGGGACAGCCAAAAACATTCAGTACTTC	CASSPGTAKNIQYF
TRBV7-9	15	once	TRBJ1-4	TRBD1	TGTGCCAGCAGCCCCGCAGGGGGGGCTAATGAAAAACTGTTTTTT	CASSPAGGANEKLFF
TRBV4-1	15	-	TRBJ2-7	TRBD2	TGCGCCAGCAGCCGACTAGCGGGGGGCCCCTACGAGCAGTACTTC	CASSRLAGGPYEQYF
TRBV19	15	-	TRBJ1-1	-	TGTGCCAGTCGGACATACCATAATGACAGAAGCGGCGCTTTCTTT	CASRTYHNDRSGAFF
TRBV11-2	15	-	TRBJ1-5	-	TGTGCCAGCAGTTATGGAGGGGGTCGTAATCAGCCCCAGCATTTT	CASSYGGGRNQPQHF
TRBV27	14	-	TRBJ2-7	-	TGTGCCAGCAGTTATCGGGACGACTCCTACGAGCAGTACTTC	CASSYRDDSYEQYF
TRBV5-8	16	-	TRBJ1-1	-	TGTGCCAGCAGCTTGAGGTACTGGCAGGTGAACACTGAAGCTTTCTTT	CASSLRYWQVNTEAFF
TRBV27	17	-	TRBJ2-7	-	TGTGCCAGCAGTTTATCGTACCCGGCTTTAAGCTCCTACGAGCAGTACTTC	CASSLSYPALSSYEQYF
TRBV5-6	14	-	TRBJ1-5	TRBD1	TGTGCCAGCAGCCGGACAGGACAAAATCAGCCCCAGCATTTT	CASSRTGQNQPQHF
TRBV19	16	-	TRBJ2-4	-	TGTGCCAGTAGTATCGGGGCAACCGTAGCCAAAAACATTCAGTACTTC	CASSIGATVAKNIQYF
TRBV7-9	12	-	TRBJ2-7	TRBD1	TGTGCCAGCAGCTTAAAGACAGGGGAGCAGTACTTC	CASSLKTGEQYF
TRBV19	15	-	TRBJ2-6	-	TGTGCCAGTAGCACCGGGGTAGCGGGGGCCAACGTCCTGACTTTC	CASSTGVAGANVLTF
TRBV5-1	17	-	TRBJ1-2	-	TGCGCCAGCAGTTTTTACTACCGGGACATGGCGTTAGTGGGCTACACCTTC	CASSFYYRDMALVGYTF
TRBV11-2	14	few	TRBJ2-3	-	TGTGCCAGCAGCTTCCCGGGACTCCCAGATACGCAGTATTTT	CASSFPGLPDTQYF
TRBV9	17	few	TRBJ2-1	-	TGTGCCAGCAGCGTGGGGCAGGGTGACCCCACCTACAATGAGCAGTTCTTC	CASSVGQGDPTYNEQFF
TRBV5-1	17	-	TRBJ2-3	TRBD2	TGCGCCAGCAGCTTGGCCAAACTAGCGGGAGTCACAGATACGCAGTATTTT	CASSLAKLAGVTDTQYF
TRBV10-3	16	-	TRBJ2-2	-	TGTGCCATCAGTGAGTCCCAGGCCCCAAACACCGGGGAGCTGTTTTTT	CAISESQAPNTGELFF
TRBV7-8	15	-	TRBJ1-3	-	TGTGCCAGCAGCTTCCGACAGAACTCTGGAAACACCATATATTTT	CASSFRQNSGNTIYF
TRBV27	13	-	TRBJ2-3	-	TGTGCCAGCAGTTTCATGGCGGCAGATACGCAGTATTTT	CASSFMAADTQYF